One sample yielded the 23 T cell receptor beta chains listed below, sequenced in a study of human T cells and chemical hapten exposure (dated by TCRdb to the early 2020s). The time point label corresponds to: patch test 3, about 24 weeks after DPC sensitization. The treatment or condition label, as the study defines it: therapeutic diphenylcyclopropenone sensitization with weekly scalp DPC. The library was obtained by RACE. Sequencing relied on a NextSeq 500. TCRdb redid the processing of the public reads, applying fastp at Q25 and MiXCR, and retained in-frame beta chains. Here each entry gathers all rows of one CDR3 protein and keeps the most common genes and DNA. Here the sample has about 160,000 distinct CDR3 sequences; roughly 25% occur a single time. Jointly, the top ten make up 2% to 2.5% of the sample. This sample comprised whole blood, obtained in connection with sensitization to the hapten diphenylcyclopropenone (DPC). These receptors were taken from a woman aged 18-35 years with alopecia areata. Some clones in this sample may be carry-over from other donors' samples.

V gene TRBV20-1 combines with J gene TRBJ2-7; the D gene could be TRBD1 or TRBD2 (6 bases each). V was clipped by 0 bases and J by 5 bases, with 11 bases between them. The CDR3 extends over 13 amino acids. CDR1 and CDR2 from the germline V gene are DFQATT and SNEGSKA (reference sequence). CDR3 in amino acids: CSARDRGVDEQYF. The CDR3 DNA follows: TGCAGTGCTAGAGATAGGGGGGTCGACGAGCAGTACTTC.

The chain recombines TRBV2 with TRBJ1-4, with a tentative D call TRBD1 (5 bases). The CDR3 loop spans 13 amino acids. Trimming stripped 8 bases from V and 11 bases from J, with 18 bases between. Germline assignment: CDR1 SNHLY and CDR2 FYNNEI. CDR3: CASWARQGRKLFF. The CDR3 DNA sequence: TGTGCCAGCTGGGCCCGTCAGGGTCGGAAACTGTTTTTT. Full variable domain (rest looked up from reference TRBV2 and TRBJ1-4): EPEVTQTPSHQVTQMGQEVILRCVPISNHLYFYWYRQILGQKVEFLVSFYNNEISEKSEIFDDQFSVERPDGSNFTLKIRSTKLEDSAMYFCASWARQGRKLFFGSGTQLSVL.

This clonotype was observed a handful of times. The CDR3 sequence: CASSSAQGAIWPQHF. The CDR3 coding sequence is TGTGCCAGCAGCTCAGCACAGGGGGCAATATGGCCCCAGCATTTT. This chain links TRBV7-8 with TRBJ1-5; 9 bases line up with TRBD1. The CDR3 has 15 residues. Losses at the gene ends were 4 bases for V and 9 bases for J; bases not matched to a gene: 10. Germline V gives CDR1 SGHVS, CDR2 FQNEAQ.

The DNA of the CDR3 is TGCAGCGTCGGTCCGGGAGGTTATGGAAACACCATATATTTT. Translating it yields CSVGPGGYGNTIYF. The chain recombines TRBV29-1 with TRBJ1-3; D call uncertain. V was shortened by 6 bases and J by 3 bases, with 15 bases between the two germline ends. Germline V gene lookup returns CDR1 SQVTM and CDR2 ANQGSEA. There are 14 residues in the CDR3.

The chain couples TRBV4-3 to TRBJ1-5, with TRBD1 as a possible D gene (6 bases). This CDR3 region has 17 residues. V was clipped by 0 bases and J by 3 bases, with 15 bases between them. Germline-derived CDR1 and CDR2 are LGHNA and YSLEER. The CDR3: CASSQEIPQGSNQPQHF. The DNA of the CDR3 is TGCGCCAGCAGCCAAGAGATCCCACAGGGATCCAATCAGCCCCAGCATTTT.

The rearrangement links TRBV18 to TRBJ2-1; TRBD2 aligns across 13 bases. J was trimmed by 5 bases and V by 5 bases; bases with no gene match: 3. This CDR3 region has 15 residues. The V gene's germline CDR1 is KGHSH and CDR2 LQKENI. The CDR3 spells CASSSGLAGDNEQFF. The CDR3 DNA follows: TGTGCCAGCTCATCCGGACTAGCGGGGGACAATGAGCAGTTCTTC.

This clonotype was seen once. J is TRBJ1-1 and V is TRBV20-1, with 7 bases that match TRBD1. V lost 6 bases and J lost 1; bases outside the gene matches: 5. The CDR3 has 13 residues. Germline-derived CDR1 and CDR2 are DFQATT and SNEGSKA (reference sequence). The CDR3 loop is CSAPRDRNTEAFF. The CDR3 DNA reads TGCAGTGCGCCTCGGGACAGGAACACTGAAGCTTTCTTT.

The chain uses TRBV29-1 and TRBJ1-2; no firm D call. Deletions cut 4 bases from V and 4 bases from J, with 7 bases between. The CDR3 covers 11 residues. Germline CDR1 SQVTM, CDR2 ANQGSEA. The CDR3, as DNA: TGCAGCGTTGCCCCGTCCTATGGCTACACCTTC. Protein sequence: CSVAPSYGYTF.

This clonotype turned up a few times. CDR3: CASSQWLTGETQYF. The CDR3 nucleotides are TGTGCCAGCAGCCAATGGTTAACGGGTGAGACCCAGTACTTC. This chain connects TRBV4-2 to TRBJ2-5; D is uncertain. Trimming took 2 bases from V and 5 from J, leaving 12 bases between them. Germline V gene sequence: CDR1 LGHNA, CDR2 YNFKEQ. The length of the CDR3 is 14 residues.

The gene calls are TRBV29-1 and TRBJ1-2, with D possibly being TRBD1 (6 bases). This CDR3 comprises 14 residues. The ends were cut back, 4 bases at V and 8 bases at J, with 20 bases in the middle. The germline gives CDR1 SQVTM, CDR2 ANQGSEA. CDR3 residues: CSVVGTLDVEGYTF. The CDR3 nucleotides read TGCAGCGTTGTTGGGACACTCGACGTGGAGGGCTACACCTTC.

The rearrangement joins TRBV2 to TRBJ2-5; the D gene is possibly TRBD1 (7 bases). The V and J ends lost 3 bases and 5 bases respectively, with 13 bases between them. The germline V gene encodes CDR1 SNHLY and CDR2 FYNNEI. The length of the CDR3 is 14 residues. DNA of the CDR3: TGTGCCAGCAGTGAGCAGGGGGGCTTCGAGACCCAGTACTTC. This translates into CASSEQGGFETQYF.

This clonotype turned up a few times. This chain links TRBV24-1 with TRBJ2-3; 11 bases match TRBD1. The CDR3 covers 17 residues. Germline-derived CDR1 and CDR2 are KGHDR and SFDVKD. Losses at the gene ends were 4 bases for V and 4 bases for J; bases not matched to a gene: 9. The CDR3 protein is CATSDPRTGGLADTQYF. The CDR3 nucleotides are TGTGCCACCAGTGACCCACGGACAGGGGGCCTTGCAGATACGCAGTATTTT.

The rearrangement links TRBV4-1 to TRBJ1-3; TRBD1 agrees at 8 bases. This CDR3 spans 16 amino acids. CDR1 is MGHRA and CDR2 is YSYEKL in the germline V gene. J lost 4 bases, V lost 1 base, and 6 bases had no gene match. The CDR3 DNA is TGCGCCAGCAGCCAAGGACAGGGGAAAATGGGAAACACCATATATTTT. Its translation: CASSQGQGKMGNTIYF.

The chain recombines TRBV4-1 with TRBJ2-4; D remains ambiguous. Germline CDR1 is MGHRA and CDR2 is YSYEKL. This CDR3 is built from 15 residues. Trimming left V 4 bases short and J 2 bases short, with 12 bases between. The CDR3 nucleotides are TGCGCCAGCAGCCTTGGGTACTCCTCCAAAAACATTCAGTACTTC. This sequence encodes CASSLGYSSKNIQYF.

The chain joins TRBV20-1 to TRBJ2-7, with D possibly being TRBD1 (6 bases). Deletions cut 8 bases from V and 3 bases from J, with 11 bases between. Germline V lookup: CDR1 DFQATT, CDR2 SNEGSKA (reference sequence). This CDR3 comprises 11 residues. CDR3 coding DNA: TGCAGTACGGGACACCTCTACGAGCAGTACTTC. This translates into CSTGHLYEQYF.

This clonotype was seen a few times. The chain couples TRBV10-3 to TRBJ2-3, with D unresolved. CDR3 length: 14 residues. Trimming cost V 4 bases and J 0 bases, with 8 bases left between them. Germline CDR1 reads ENHRY; CDR2 reads SYGVKD. This chain's CDR3 is CAISGQASTDTQYF. DNA for the CDR3: TGTGCCATCAGTGGGCAGGCTAGCACAGATACGCAGTATTTT.

This clonotype was detected a few times. The chain employs TRBV6-2 or TRBV6-3 and TRBJ1-5; D unresolved. CDR1 MNHEY and CDR2 SVGEGT come from the germline V gene. This CDR3 contains 14 residues. Trimming removed 7 bases at V and 7 bases at J, with 17 bases between. Here the CDR3 DNA reads TGTGCCAGCACCCAAGGGATCTCGGGGCAGCCCCAGCATTTT. Translated: CASTQGISGQPQHF.

This clonotype was found a few times. This sequence joins TRBV13 and TRBJ2-7; D call uncertain. In germline, CDR1 is PRHDT, CDR2 FYEKMQ (reference sequence). Trimming took 4 bases from V and 6 from J, leaving 13 bases between them. This CDR3 has 13 amino acids. The CDR3 bases are TGTGCCAGCAGCTCCCGCCCTGCAGGCGAGCAGTACTTC. It yields the protein CASSSRPAGEQYF.

This clonotype was counted only a few times. The V gene is TRBV6-2 or TRBV6-3, the J gene TRBJ2-7; D is ambiguous. The V gene's germline CDR1 is MNHEY and CDR2 SVGEGT. The CDR3 length is 14 residues. Trimming shortened V by 0 bases and J by 5 bases, and 11 bases separated the two germline ends. Written as DNA, the CDR3 is TGTGCCAGCAGTTACTCGCAGGCCCAGGACGAGCAGTACTTC. This encodes CASSYSQAQDEQYF.

This clonotype occurred a few times. The V and J genes are TRBV20-1 and TRBJ2-7; 9 bases agree with TRBD2. This CDR3 contains 13 residues. Germline V gives CDR1 DFQATT, CDR2 SNEGSKA (reference sequence). J was trimmed by 4 bases and V by 6 bases; bases with no gene match: 7. CDR3 region: CSAAGTSGYEQYF. DNA of the CDR3: TGCAGTGCCGCCGGTACTAGCGGGTACGAGCAGTACTTC.

This clonotype was seen a few times. The V and J genes are TRBV4-1 and TRBJ2-1, with D tentatively TRBD2 (6 bases). Trimming took off 4 bases at V and 8 bases at J, with 15 bases between the two ends. The germline V gene encodes CDR1 MGHRA and CDR2 YSYEKL. The CDR3 runs 14 residues. The CDR3 sequence is CASSRTTPGDEQFF. The CDR3 nucleotides read TGCGCCAGCAGCCGGACTACCCCTGGGGATGAGCAGTTCTTC.

This clonotype was observed a handful of times. Written as DNA, the CDR3 is TGCAGTGCCCAGGAGCAGCCCCAGCATTTT. Protein product: CSAQEQPQHF. V and J are TRBV20-1 and TRBJ1-5; no clear D gene. V was cut by 6 bases and J by 7 bases, with 7 bases left in between. Germline CDR1 reads DFQATT; CDR2 reads SNEGSKA (reference sequence). CDR3 length equals 10 residues.

This rearrangement joins TRBV3-1 to TRBJ1-5, with D possibly matching TRBD1 (6 bases). Germline V lookup: CDR1 LGHDT, CDR2 YNNKEL (reference sequence). The CDR3 has 15 residues. V was trimmed by 1 base and J by 1 base, leaving 8 bases between them. CDR3 loop: CASSQGQASNQPQHF. CDR3 DNA sequence: TGTGCCAGCAGCCAAGGACAGGCCAGCAATCAGCCCCAGCATTTT.